These 20 T cell receptor beta chains originate from one sample sequenced in a study of blood T cell repertoires in COVID-19 (TCRdb year 2020). Libraries were prepared through the immunoSEQ multiplex PCR assay. As stored in TCRdb, this immuneACCESS dataset retains in-frame rearrangements with V and J assigned. A fraction of the clones does not appear; measured against another copy, unresolved V genes explain less than half of the discrepancy, and the remainder lacks a known reason. The sample profile shows over 30,000 clones; approximately 88% of them were found once. The ten largest clones represent around a tenth of the sample. What was sequenced was peripheral blood. The receptor set was obtained from a human donor in a cohort sampled during active COVID-19.

J is TRBJ2-5 and V is TRBV3-1 (or the pseudogene TRBV3-2), with 7 bases lining up with TRBD2. V was pared by 5 bases and J by 4 bases, with 7 bases of the junction left unmatched. The CDR3 runs 14 residues. Germline values: CDR1 LGHDT, CDR2 YNNKEL (reference sequence). CDR3 coding DNA: TGTGCCAGCAGCTCCCGAGCGGGGCTAGAGACCCAGTACTTC. It encodes CASSSRAGLETQYF.

The chain has TRBV10-3 and TRBJ1-2; TRBD1 matches at 9 bases. The ends lost 0 bases at V and 8 bases at J; junction bases unmatched: 10. Germline CDR1 reads ENHRY; CDR2 reads SYGVKD. The CDR3 covers 16 residues. This CDR3 is CAISESTGGRGGGYTF. CDR3 coding DNA: TGTGCCATCAGTGAGTCCACAGGGGGCCGAGGTGGGGGCTACACCTTC.

The chain carries TRBV9 and TRBJ1-6; TRBD1 agrees at 9 bases. V lost 3 bases and J lost 10; bases outside the gene matches: 11. The CDR3 has 16 residues. Germline assignment: CDR1 SGDLS and CDR2 YYNGEE. CDR3: CASSATQGGTGSPLHF. As DNA, the CDR3 is TGTGCCAGCAGCGCCACCCAAGGGGGGACAGGGTCACCCCTCCACTTT.

This chain uses TRBV19 with TRBJ1-2; D not certain. CDR1 is LNHDA and CDR2 is SQIVND in the germline V gene (reference sequence). Trimming stripped 3 bases from V and 4 bases from J, with 9 bases between. This CDR3 has 13 residues. In DNA form, the CDR3 reads TGTGCCAGTAGTATTCGTTCTTTCTATGGCTACACCTTC. This translates into CASSIRSFYGYTF.

The chain employs TRBV7-9 and TRBJ1-6; the D is unclear. Trimming took off 4 bases at V and 5 bases at J, with 9 bases between the two ends. There are 14 residues in the CDR3. Germline V gives CDR1 SEHNR, CDR2 FQNEAQ (reference sequence). Written as DNA, the CDR3 is TGTGCCAGCAGCTCCGTACTGGATAATTCACCCCTCCACTTT. Translation: CASSSVLDNSPLHF.

Only a few counts were recorded for this clone. CDR3 region: CASSQAPDRAGNTIYF. CDR3 DNA: TGCGCCAGCAGCCAAGCCCCAGACAGGGCTGGAAACACCATATATTTT. The chain is built from TRBV4-1 and TRBJ1-3; 7 nucleotides line up with TRBD1. V gave up 1 base and J gave up 2 bases; unmatched junction bases: 5. The CDR3 covers 16 residues. Germline V gene lookup returns CDR1 MGHRA and CDR2 YSYEKL.

The chain joins TRBV7-9 to TRBJ1-2; 7 bases fit TRBD1. Per the germline V gene, CDR1 is SEHNR and CDR2 is FQNEAQ (reference sequence). V was clipped by 2 bases and J by 4 bases; unmatched bases: 10. This CDR3 comprises 16 residues. This CDR3 is CASSLRTGQHLYGYTF. DNA for the CDR3: TGTGCCAGCAGCTTAAGGACAGGTCAGCATCTCTATGGCTACACCTTC.

The rearrangement joins TRBV27 to TRBJ2-7; 7 bases are a match to TRBD1. In germline, CDR1 is MNHEY, CDR2 SMNVEV (reference sequence). CDR3 length equals 13 residues. V shed 5 bases and J 4 bases; nucleotides not matched to a gene: 5. Here the CDR3 DNA reads TGTGCCAGCAGTCCGACAGGGATTTACGAGCAGTACTTC. This encodes CASSPTGIYEQYF.

The rearrangement links TRBV5-1 to TRBJ1-4, with 12 bases that match TRBD1. Trimming removed 1 base from V and 2 bases from J; junction bases left unmatched: 6. The CDR3 is 18 amino acids. Per germline, CDR1 SGHRS and CDR2 YFSETQ. The CDR3 here is CASSLMGQGALTNEKLFF. The CDR3 region has the DNA TGCGCCAGCAGCTTGATGGGACAGGGGGCGCTCACTAATGAAAAACTGTTTTTT.

This clone has a handful of counts. The rearrangement uses TRBV5-1 and TRBJ2-3; 12 nucleotides align to TRBD2. Germline V gives CDR1 SGHRS, CDR2 YFSETQ. J gave up 4 bases and V 4 bases, and 13 bases lay outside the gene matches. This CDR3 comprises 18 residues. Here the CDR3 DNA reads TGCGCCAGCAGCCCTCGAGACCTAGCGGGAGGGCGGTCAGATACGCAGTATTTT. Its protein is CASSPRDLAGGRSDTQYF.

The chain joins TRBV29-1 to TRBJ2-1; D call uncertain. Trimming took off 7 bases at V and 0 bases at J, with 10 bases between the two ends. Per the germline V gene, CDR1 is SQVTM and CDR2 is ANQGSEA. CDR3 length equals 13 residues. CDR3 DNA sequence: TGCAGCGGATCATTCAGCTCCTACAATGAGCAGTTCTTC. Translated, it gives CSGSFSSYNEQFF.

This clone occurred once. V usage is TRBV19 and J usage is TRBJ2-2; TRBD2 aligns across 12 bases. J gave up 5 bases and V 7 bases, and 8 bases lay outside the gene matches. The CDR3 extends over 16 amino acids. CDR1 LNHDA and CDR2 SQIVND come from the germline V gene (reference sequence). Written as DNA, the CDR3 is TGTGCCAGTAACCGACTAGCGGGGGCCCTAACCGGGGAGCTGTTTTTT. Its translation: CASNRLAGALTGELFF.

The rearrangement links TRBV29-1 to TRBJ1-5, with TRBD1 identical over 9 bases. From germline, CDR1 is SQVTM and CDR2 ANQGSEA. Trimming cost V 7 bases and J 6 bases; bases outside gene matches: 7. The CDR3 has 13 amino acids. The CDR3 region has the DNA TGCAGCGCTCTACAGGGGGCGGGTCAGCCCCAGCATTTT. Its protein product is CSALQGAGQPQHF.

The rearrangement links TRBV27 to TRBJ1-6, with 7 positions matching TRBD1. Per the germline V gene, CDR1 is MNHEY and CDR2 is SMNVEV (reference sequence). The CDR3 is 15 residues long. J lost 6 bases, V lost 2 bases, and 4 bases had no gene match. The CDR3 spells CASSLGGTVNSPLHF. In nucleotides, the CDR3 is TGTGCCAGCAGTTTAGGCGGGACAGTTAATTCACCCCTCCACTTT.

The CDR3 bases are TGCAGCGTCGACCGGGGGGGAAGGAACACTGAAGCTTTCTTT. As protein: CSVDRGGRNTEAFF. The chain joins TRBV29-1 to TRBJ1-1; weak D call: TRBD1 (5 bases). Germline CDR1 and CDR2: SQVTM and ANQGSEA. This CDR3 has 14 residues. The V end was cut by 6 bases, the J end by 1 base, with 15 bases between.

This chain connects TRBV25-1 to TRBJ2-1, with a tentative D call TRBD2 (5 bases). The CDR3 spans 14 residues. The ends were cut back, 4 bases at V and 4 bases at J, with 11 bases in the middle. CDR1 is MGHDK, CDR2 SYGVNS, per germline. The DNA of the CDR3 is TGTGCCAGCAGTGGACCGGGGTCATACAATGAGCAGTTCTTC. As protein: CASSGPGSYNEQFF.

The chain recombines TRBV19 with TRBJ2-1; the match to TRBD2 covers 7 bases. Trimming at V came to 1 base and at J to 9 bases, leaving 0 bases not matched to a gene. Germline V lookup: CDR1 LNHDA, CDR2 SQIVND (reference sequence). CDR3 length: 12 residues. The CDR3 sequence: CASSIGGGEQFF. In nucleotides, the CDR3 is TGTGCCAGTAGTATAGGCGGGGGTGAGCAGTTCTTC.

This clone was found once. The rearrangement uses TRBV28 and TRBJ2-7; D gene uncertain. This CDR3 contains 13 residues. Trimming left V 3 bases short and J 6 bases short, with 12 bases between. CDR1 and CDR2 (germline): MDHEN, SYDVKM. CDR3 DNA sequence: TGTGCCAGCAGTTTGGGCCCCCCCAGCGAGCAGTACTTC. Translation: CASSLGPPSEQYF.

The chain couples TRBV7-2 to TRBJ2-7; weak D call: TRBD1 (6 bases). Germline CDR1 is SGHTA and CDR2 is FQGNSA. The V and J ends lost 4 bases and 0 bases respectively, with 13 bases between them. This CDR3 has 15 amino acids. This CDR3 reads CASSSGVGSSYEQYF. CDR3 sequence (DNA): TGTGCCAGCAGCTCAGGGGTAGGGAGCTCCTACGAGCAGTACTTC.

V and J are TRBV20-1 and TRBJ1-1; a possible D gene is TRBD1 (5 bases). V lost 5 bases and J lost 4, with 8 bases in between. The CDR3 is made up of 11 amino acids. The germline V gene encodes CDR1 DFQATT and CDR2 SNEGSKA (reference sequence). The CDR3 region has the DNA TGCAGTGCTTTCAGGGCCACTGAAGCTTTCTTT. This translates into CSAFRATEAFF.